Presented here are 5 T cell receptor beta chains from one specimen sequenced in a study of T-cell reconstitution after alpha-beta-depleted transplantation in children. The library targeted TCRbeta and was prepared with unique molecular identifiers. TCRdb independently ran MiXCR on the PCR reads; one entry per CDR3 protein. The sample lists roughly 300,000 distinct CDR3 sequences; approximately 10% were seen once. This material consisted of PBMCs from the stem cell graft donor, taken from the stem cell graft. These TCRs come from a human donor who donated a stem cell graft to a child with acute lymphoblastic leukemia.

The DNA for the CDR3 is TGTGCCAGCATTAGCGGGGGGGCCTTGACCTCCTACAATGAGCAGTTCTTC. This translates into CASISGGALTSYNEQFF. This chain uses TRBV12-3 or TRBV12-4 with TRBJ2-1, with 11 nucleotides matching TRBD2. The V and J ends lost 7 bases and 0 bases, in that order; junction bases with no gene match: 8. The length of the CDR3 is 17 residues.

The chain combines TRBV4-3 with TRBJ1-6; TRBD1 is a possible D gene (5 bases). The CDR3 has 14 amino acids. V was cut by 3 bases and J by 6 bases, with 9 bases left in between. Germline V CDR1 and CDR2: LGHNA, YSLEER. CDR3 region: CASSHGASNSPLHF. The CDR3 region has the DNA TGCGCCAGCAGCCACGGGGCCAGTAATTCACCCCTCCACTTT.

The gene calls are TRBV20-1 and TRBJ1-5, with D perhaps TRBD1 (6 bases). Germline assignment: CDR1 DFQATT and CDR2 SNEGSKA (reference sequence). V was cut by 0 bases and J by 6 bases, with 12 bases left in between. This CDR3 contains 14 residues. The CDR3 spells CSARDLRGFQPQHF. CDR3 in DNA: TGCAGTGCTAGAGATCTCAGGGGATTTCAGCCCCAGCATTTT.

This clonotype was seen only a few times. The genes are TRBV6-2 or TRBV6-3 and TRBJ2-1; 10 bases align to TRBD2. Germline loops: CDR1 MNHEY, CDR2 SVGEGT. The CDR3 runs to 14 residues. V lost 7 bases, J lost 3 bases, and 3 bases stayed unmatched. Here the CDR3 DNA reads TGTGCCAGCATCGGACTAGCGGTCTACAATGAGCAGTTCTTC. Translation: CASIGLAVYNEQFF.

A few counts support this clonotype. The chain couples TRBV2 to TRBJ2-2; a possible D gene is TRBD2 (6 bases). The CDR3 runs 13 residues. Germline V gene sequence: CDR1 SNHLY, CDR2 FYNNEI. V lost 5 bases to trimming and J lost 7 bases, with 11 bases between them. CDR3 residues: CASSNLGGGELFF. CDR3 DNA sequence: TGTGCCAGCAGTAACCTGGGGGGCGGGGAGCTGTTTTTT.